One and the same sample provided the 8 T cell receptor beta chains below, sequenced in a study of Graves' ophthalmopathy and Graves' hyperthyroidism. RNA transcripts were the source from which TCR beta CDR3 regions were amplified. An initial RT-PCR round employing HTBI primers preceded a second-round multiplex PCR. TCRdb itself ran the multiplex PCR reads through MiXCR, one entry per CDR3 protein. Among around 1.1 million distinct CDR3 sequences listed, roughly 35% were seen once. Specimen: peripheral blood or thyroid tissue (not recorded which). The receptors come from an adult man with Graves' hyperthyroidism.

This clonotype was found many times. CDR3 in amino acids: CASRKVGGPETQYF. In DNA, the CDR3 is TGTGCCAGCAGGAAGGTAGGGGGTCCGGAGACCCAGTACTTC. The J gene is TRBJ2-5, the V gene TRBV7-2; possible D gene TRBD1, 6 bases. V lost 6 bases to trimming and J lost 5 bases, with 16 bases between them. Per the germline V gene, CDR1 is SGHTA and CDR2 is FQGNSA. The CDR3 length is 14 residues.

The rearrangement links TRBV25-1 to TRBJ2-3; D assignment may be TRBD1 or TRBD2 (5 bases each). There are 14 residues in the CDR3. V was shortened by 6 bases and J by 0 bases, with 10 bases between the two germline ends. Germline V gene lookup returns CDR1 MGHDK and CDR2 SYGVNS. The CDR3 sequence is CASSRDRSTDTQYF. In DNA, the CDR3 is TGTGCCAGCAGCCGGGACCGAAGCACAGATACGCAGTATTTT. The full variable domain, in which reference TRBV25-1 and TRBJ2-3 provide the parts outside the CDR3, is EADIYQTPRYLVIGTGKKITLECSQTMGHDKMYWYQQDPGMELHLIHYSYGVNSTEKGDLSSESTVSRIRTEHFPLTLESARPSHTSQYLCASSRDRSTDTQYFGPGTRLTVL.

This clonotype was picked up many times. The V and J genes are TRBV29-1 and TRBJ2-7; TRBD1 matches at 11 bases. Germline assignment: CDR1 SQVTM and CDR2 ANQGSEA. The CDR3 runs to 13 residues. V gave up 7 bases and J gave up 7 bases; unmatched junction bases: 9. CDR3 coding DNA: TGCAGCGCCACCGGACAGGGGGCACAAGAGCAGTACTTC. Amino acid sequence: CSATGQGAQEQYF.

This clonotype came up many times. The V and J genes are TRBV7-2 and TRBJ1-5, with a tentative D call TRBD1 (5 bases). The germline gives CDR1 SGHTA, CDR2 FQGNSA. Trimming took off 3 bases at V and 6 bases at J, with 15 bases between the two ends. The CDR3 is 15 residues long. The DNA of the CDR3 is TGTGCCAGCAGCTTGCGGGACGGCCGAGTTCAGCCCCAGCATTTT. Protein product: CASSLRDGRVQPQHF.

This clonotype was counted at least ten times. This chain uses TRBV5-1 with TRBJ2-6; D is unresolved. Between the trimmed V and J ends, which lost 4 bases and 0 bases, there was a span of 11 bases. CDR1 and CDR2 (germline): SGHRS, YFSETQ. The CDR3 has 16 amino acids. The CDR3 region is CASSPVVSSGANVLTF. The CDR3 DNA sequence: TGCGCCAGCAGCCCAGTCGTCTCCTCTGGGGCCAACGTCCTGACTTTC.

As regards this clonotype: One end of the junction does not line up with germline, which may come from a read error. The chain has TRBV29-1 and TRBJ1-2; 8 nucleotides match TRBD1. CDR3 length: 15 amino acids. CDR1 and CDR2 from the germline V gene are SQVTM and ANQGSEA. In DNA, the CDR3 is TGCGGCGTTGAAGACGCGCGGACAGGGAGCGGTGGCTACACCTTC. This translates into CGVEDARTGSGGYTF.

The chain carries TRBV12-5 and TRBJ2-5, with D perhaps assigned TRBD1 or TRBD2 (5 bases each). V lost 6 bases to trimming and J lost 5 bases, with 13 bases between them. This CDR3 contains 13 residues. In germline, CDR1 is LGHNT, CDR2 FRNRAP. CDR3 region: CASGPSGTETQYF. DNA of the CDR3: TGTGCTAGTGGACCTTCAGGGACGGAGACCCAGTACTTC.

V and J are TRBV25-1 and TRBJ1-2; D gene unclear. V dropped 7 bases and J dropped 6 bases, with 21 bases sitting between them. From germline, CDR1 is MGHDK and CDR2 SYGVNS. The CDR3 covers 15 residues. Here the CDR3 reads CASKKPPTAGNGYTF. In nucleotides, the CDR3 is TGTGCCAGCAAAAAGCCCCCAACGGCGGGGAATGGCTACACCTTC.